This paragraph covers one T cell receptor beta chain sequence. Its recognized antigen is unknown. The input lacks base qualities; no much larger clone sits a single base away. The CDR3 regions of human TCRbeta chains were analyzed by immunosequencing. On the authors' methods: Repertoire TCRs were checked for matches against a reference library of SARS-CoV-2-specific TCRs that had been generated using the MIRA antigen-specificity platform. Breadth was defined as the fraction of unique TCRs that were SARS-CoV-2-associated. Depth was defined as the fraction of total T cells that were SARS-CoV-2-associated. Using the MIRA data, each spike-specific TCR was mapped to the spike region that the TCR reacts to and placed in a CD4 or CD8 class. Log10-transformed breadth and depth values were compared by one-way ANOVA with Sidak's multiple comparisons tests. TCRdb took over this immuneACCESS table, retaining in-frame rearrangements with V and J assigned. Such tables are incomplete; in checked studies, under half of the missing clones stem from an unresolved V gene, and the remainder is unexplained. V and J calls and clone size come straight from that table; D and trimming were deduced from the DNA. This sample comprises 130,000 to 150,000 clones, approximately 85% of them detected only once. Of the sample, roughly 4% falls within the top ten clones.

This sample is part of a study of T cell responses to AZD1222 COVID-19 vaccine (dated by TCRdb to the early 2020s). General notes on the study: A total of about 230 trial participants underwent TCR sequencing, of whom about 210 received two doses of AZD1222 and about 25 received two doses of the MenACWY control vaccine. Trial participants were enrolled by age into subgroups of 18-55, 56-69 and 70-plus years, and around 150, 28 and 57 TCR-sequenced participants, respectively, were included in these subgroups.

Including the terminal cysteine and phenylalanine, the CDR3 comprises 14 residues. The retained sequence is limited to the CDR3, 42 bases, with the frame set at the first base. Ends trimmed: V by 3 bases, J by 3 bases; bases unmatched to a gene: 5. According to the germline V gene, CDR1 reads SGHRS and CDR2 reads YFSETQ. The time point label on this specimen signifies: baseline before first vaccination. What this sample's treatment or condition label stands for: meningococcal conjugate vaccine given as trial control. Vaccinee samples were obtained from the UK trials COV001 and COV002, which included a single-blind randomized controlled phase 2/3 trial of AZD1222 (ChAdOx1 nCoV-19) in healthy adults. For TCRbeta chain sequencing, PBMC samples were collected from trial participants at day 0 and at day 28 after the second dose. Points the paper makes about the study in general: Reportedly, close to half of the unique spike-specific TCRs recognized epitopes lying outside the regions that are mutated in the B.1.351 and B.1.1.7 variants. CD4 TCRs associated with the vaccine covered the entire spike protein, and the dominant responses were in regions 160-218 and 743-854. Spike-specific TCR breadth and depth rose significantly after two AZD1222 doses compared with day 0 and with MenACWY recipients. Most participants were white British and females outnumbered males, and the authors suggested that clonal diversity may have been underestimated. Conclusions about previously exposed vaccinees are limited because only five or six AZD1222 recipients were SARS-CoV-2 seropositive at baseline. Because no day 14 peak-response samples were available, repertoires were characterized only after the peak T cell response. In the small 56-69-year group, the increase in depth fell short of significance, most likely because of low power.

This clonotype was sampled from an adult in good health. The sequence is built from TRBV5-1 and TRBJ2-5; 7 of the junction bases match TRBD1. The sample in question was peripheral blood, obtained on day 0 of MenACWY control vaccination. For the CDR3, the sequence is CASSSGQREETQYF. The DNA reads TGCGCCAGCAGCTCGGGACAGAGGGAAGAGACCCAGTACTTC. The entire variable domain, with the stretches around the CDR3 drawn from the reference TRBV5-1 and TRBJ2-5 proteins, is KAGVTQTPRYLIKTRGQQVTLSCSPISGHRSVSWYQQTPGQGLQFLFEYFSETQRNKGNFPGRFSGRQFSNSRSEMNVSTLELGDSALYLCASSSGQREETQYFGPGTRLLVL.